This paragraph reports one T cell receptor beta chain. Its antigen remains unidentified. Germline V lookup: CDR1 SQVTM, CDR2 ANQGSEA. After removal of 5 bases from V and 5 bases from J, the junction contained 8 bases not matched to a gene. This CDR3 is built from 14 residues. The source of the sample is a study of blood T cells in healthy people across ages. A sample-barcoded 5' primer and a J-beta primer mix were used in a second PCR of roughly 7 to 11 cycles. Each CDR3 protein is one row after TCRdb ran MiXCR on the 5' RACE reads. Seen here are roughly 680,000 distinct CDR3 sequences, roughly 49% observed once, and the top ten hold under 35%. Study-wide points: Estimated diversity, derived from one million T cells, was regarded as an underestimate.

Each donor was a healthy Caucasian individual from Russia, aged roughly 6 to 95. The rearrangement links TRBV29-1 to TRBJ2-7, with 11 bases lining up with TRBD2. Sequences were obtained from blood. This receptor was identified in a woman aged 55-69 years in good health. The CDR3 sequence: CSVRSGTSGNEQYF. CDR3 nucleotides: TGCAGCGTTCGATCCGGGACTAGCGGTAACGAGCAGTACTTC.